This TCR beta chain was captured by sequencing in a study of cytomegalovirus exposure and HLA in healthy donors. The study's findings and limits: With later analysis, a missense DCLRE1C variant became linked to TCR beta V- and J-gene trimming. In a later analysis, most CMV-associated TCR beta chains appeared HLA-restricted. A later analysis reportedly identified an Asian-associated ancestry cluster as carrying fewer N-insertions than the approximately 620-donor mean.

PCR primers comprised 60 Vbeta and 13 Jbeta primers. Generated by immunoSEQ multiplex PCR, the TCRdb table keeps only in-frame clones and is missing some. The table has about 160,000 clones, about four fifths seen once; the top ten hold roughly 1.6%. Details on this clone: The antigen is unknown.

This CDR3 region has 15 residues. V dropped 6 bases and J dropped 1; count of bases not matched to a gene: 7. CDR1 is SQVTM, CDR2 ANQGSEA, per germline. The clonotype comes from a girl aged 10 to 17 in good health and CMV-seropositive. Sequencing was done on a sample of PBMCs. This rearrangement joins TRBV29-1 to TRBJ1-1; 11 bases align to TRBD1. In DNA, the CDR3 is TGCAGCGTCGAGGACAGGGGGCGGGCGAACACTGAAGCTTTCTTT. This codes for CSVEDRGRANTEAFF.